The source of this T cell receptor (beta chain) is a study of blood T cell repertoires in COVID-19. TCRdb keeps only in-frame clones here, not all; method: immunoSEQ multiplex PCR. This sample has more than 95,000 clones; approximately 88% occur once, and the top ten carry approximately 12%. The sample consisted of peripheral blood. The source of this sequence is a human donor in a cohort sampled during active COVID-19.

The CDR3 DNA reads TGTGCCAGCAGCCACGCAAACCTAGGGGCACTACTCAATCAGCCCCAGCATTTT. Amino acid sequence: CASSHANLGALLNQPQHF. The J gene is TRBJ1-5, the V gene TRBV6-2 or TRBV6-3, with D maybe TRBD1 (5 bases). V lost 6 bases, J lost 3 bases, and 24 bases lay in between. The germline V gene encodes CDR1 MNHEY and CDR2 SVGEGT. This CDR3 region has 18 residues.